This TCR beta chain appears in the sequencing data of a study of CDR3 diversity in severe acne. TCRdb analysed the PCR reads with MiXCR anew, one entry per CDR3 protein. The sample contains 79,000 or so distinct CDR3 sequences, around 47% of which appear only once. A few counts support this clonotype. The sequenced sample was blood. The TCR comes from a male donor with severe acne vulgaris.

CDR3 DNA: TGTGCCAGCACCCTAACCTACCTCTCCTACAATGAGCAGTTCTTC. It is translated as CASTLTYLSYNEQFF. V and J are TRBV6-1 and TRBJ2-1; D is unresolved. The V end was cut by 7 bases, the J end by 0 bases, with 13 bases between. The CDR3 is 15 residues long. The germline gives CDR1 MNHNS, CDR2 SASEGT.